This T cell receptor beta chain was retrieved from a study of T-cell memory formation after mild COVID-19. The study, taken as a whole, reports: Clonal second-wave expansions that peaked on day 37 had unconfirmed SARS-CoV-2 specificity. A subset of responding clones appeared in pre-infection memory, suggesting cross-reactive memory joined. Among CD4+ contracting clones, most were CM and EM, and CD8+ ones EMRA.

This CDR3 is built from 14 residues. CDR1 and CDR2 (germline): SGHTA, FQGTGA. The V end lost 3 bases, the J end lost 8 bases, and 11 bases lay between the germline ends. TCRdb re-derived calls from the 5' RACE reads in MiXCR, one entry per CDR3 protein. The sample holds 360,000 or so distinct CDR3 sequences; 25% to 30% are singletons and the top ten take approximately 12%. Regarding this clonotype: No antigen is known for it.

This receptor was taken from an adult woman who had mild COVID-19 (a few samples of this study predate the infection). Cell type and time point are not known. The rearrangement joins TRBV7-3 to TRBJ1-6; a weak D match, TRBD1 (5 bases). The sample comprised PBMCs or a T cell subset sorted from them (not recorded which). The DNA for the CDR3 is TGTGCCAGCAGCTTGACTCGGGGCGATTCACCCCTCCACTTT. Protein product: CASSLTRGDSPLHF.